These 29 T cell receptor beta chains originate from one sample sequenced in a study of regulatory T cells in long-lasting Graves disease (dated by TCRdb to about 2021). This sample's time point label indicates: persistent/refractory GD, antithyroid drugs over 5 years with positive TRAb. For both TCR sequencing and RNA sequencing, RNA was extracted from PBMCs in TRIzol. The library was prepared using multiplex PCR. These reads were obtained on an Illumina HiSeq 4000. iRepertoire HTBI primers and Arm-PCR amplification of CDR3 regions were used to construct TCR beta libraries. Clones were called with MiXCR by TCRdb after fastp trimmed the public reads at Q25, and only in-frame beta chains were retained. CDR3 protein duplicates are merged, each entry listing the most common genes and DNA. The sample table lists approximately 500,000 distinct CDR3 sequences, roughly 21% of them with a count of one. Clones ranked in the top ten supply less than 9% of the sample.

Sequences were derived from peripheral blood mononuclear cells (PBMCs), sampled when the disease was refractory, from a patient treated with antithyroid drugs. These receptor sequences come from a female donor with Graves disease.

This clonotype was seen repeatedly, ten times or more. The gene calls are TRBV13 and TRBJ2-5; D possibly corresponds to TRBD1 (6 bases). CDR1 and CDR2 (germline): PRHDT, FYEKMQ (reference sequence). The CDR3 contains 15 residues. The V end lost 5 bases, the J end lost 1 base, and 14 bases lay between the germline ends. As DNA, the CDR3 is TGTGCCAGCAGCGGTGTCGGACAGCTCCAAGAGACCCAGTACTTC. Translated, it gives CASSGVGQLQETQYF.

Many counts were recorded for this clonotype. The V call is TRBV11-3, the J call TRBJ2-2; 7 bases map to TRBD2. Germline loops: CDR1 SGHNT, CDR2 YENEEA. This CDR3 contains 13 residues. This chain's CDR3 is CASGVSAGGELFF. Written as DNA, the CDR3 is TGTGCAAGCGGGGTCTCTGCGGGCGGGGAGCTGTTTTTT.

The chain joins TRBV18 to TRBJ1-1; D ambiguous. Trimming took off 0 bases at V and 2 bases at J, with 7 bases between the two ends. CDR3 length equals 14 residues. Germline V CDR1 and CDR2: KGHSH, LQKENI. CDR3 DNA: TGTGCCAGCTCACCACCGGACGGTAACACTGAAGCTTTCTTT. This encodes CASSPPDGNTEAFF.

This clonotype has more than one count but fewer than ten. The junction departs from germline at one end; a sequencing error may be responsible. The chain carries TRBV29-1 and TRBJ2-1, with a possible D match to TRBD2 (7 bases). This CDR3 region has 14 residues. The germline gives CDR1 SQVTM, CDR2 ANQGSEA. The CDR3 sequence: CSVDGGGSYNEQSF. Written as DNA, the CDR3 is TGCAGCGTTGACGGCGGGGGCTCCTACAATGAGCAGTCCTTC.

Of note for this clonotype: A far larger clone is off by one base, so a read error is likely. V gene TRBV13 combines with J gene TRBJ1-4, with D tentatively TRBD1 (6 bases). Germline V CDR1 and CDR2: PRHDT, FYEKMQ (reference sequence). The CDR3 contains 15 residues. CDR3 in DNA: TGTGCCAGCAGTGAAAAGTCAGGGGAGAGTGAAAGACTGTTTTTT. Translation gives CASSEKSGESERLFF.

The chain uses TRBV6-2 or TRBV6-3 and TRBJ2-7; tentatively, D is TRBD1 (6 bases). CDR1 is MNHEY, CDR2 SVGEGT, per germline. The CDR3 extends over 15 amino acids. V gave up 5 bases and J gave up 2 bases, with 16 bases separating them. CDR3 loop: CASSIQGGETYEQYF. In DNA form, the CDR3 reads TGTGCCAGCAGTATACAGGGTGGGGAGACCTACGAGCAGTACTTC.

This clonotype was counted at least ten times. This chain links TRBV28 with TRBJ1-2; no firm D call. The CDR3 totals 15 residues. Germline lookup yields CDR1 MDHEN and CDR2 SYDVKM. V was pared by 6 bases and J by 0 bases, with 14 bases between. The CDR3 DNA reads TGTGCCAGCAGCCCCCGTTGGACCCCTAACTATGGCTACACCTTC. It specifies CASSPRWTPNYGYTF.

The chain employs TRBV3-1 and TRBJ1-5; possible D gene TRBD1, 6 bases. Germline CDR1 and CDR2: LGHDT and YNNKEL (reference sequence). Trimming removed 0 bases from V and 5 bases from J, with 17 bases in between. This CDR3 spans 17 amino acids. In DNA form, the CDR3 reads TGTGCCAGCAGCCAAGAGGGTTTGGGGGGGGCTCATCAGCCCCAGCATTTT. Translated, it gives CASSQEGLGGAHQPQHF.

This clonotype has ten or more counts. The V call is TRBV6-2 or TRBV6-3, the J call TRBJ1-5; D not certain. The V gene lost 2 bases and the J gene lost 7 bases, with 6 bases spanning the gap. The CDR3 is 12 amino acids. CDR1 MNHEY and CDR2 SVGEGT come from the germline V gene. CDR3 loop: CASSYPVQPQHF. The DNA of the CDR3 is TGTGCCAGCAGTTACCCCGTCCAGCCCCAGCATTTT.

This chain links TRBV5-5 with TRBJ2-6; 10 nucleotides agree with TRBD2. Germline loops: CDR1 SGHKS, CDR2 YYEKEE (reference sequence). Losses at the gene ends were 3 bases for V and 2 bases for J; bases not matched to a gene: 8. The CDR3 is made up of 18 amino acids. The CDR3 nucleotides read TGTGCCAGCAGCTCAAAAACTAGCGGGAACCCTGGGGCCAACGTCCTGACTTTC. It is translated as CASSSKTSGNPGANVLTF.

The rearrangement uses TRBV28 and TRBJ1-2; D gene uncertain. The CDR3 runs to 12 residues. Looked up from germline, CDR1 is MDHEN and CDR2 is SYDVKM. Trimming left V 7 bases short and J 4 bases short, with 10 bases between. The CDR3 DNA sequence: TGTGCCAGCACTAGGGTAGGCTATGGCTACACCTTC. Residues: CASTRVGYGYTF.

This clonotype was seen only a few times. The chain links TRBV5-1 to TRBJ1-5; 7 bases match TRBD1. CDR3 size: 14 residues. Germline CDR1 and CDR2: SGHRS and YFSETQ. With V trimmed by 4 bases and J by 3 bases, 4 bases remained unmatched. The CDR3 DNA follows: TGCGCCAGCAGCCAAGGGACAGCCAATCAGCCCCAGCATTTT. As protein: CASSQGTANQPQHF.

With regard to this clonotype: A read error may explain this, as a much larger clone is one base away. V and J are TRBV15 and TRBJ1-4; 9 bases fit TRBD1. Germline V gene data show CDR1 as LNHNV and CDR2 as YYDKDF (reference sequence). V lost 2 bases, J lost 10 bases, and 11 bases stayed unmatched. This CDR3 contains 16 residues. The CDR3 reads CATSRRLGQGGGKLFF. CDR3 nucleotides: TGTGCCACCAGCAGACGGCTGGGACAGGGAGGGGGAAAACTGTTTTTT.

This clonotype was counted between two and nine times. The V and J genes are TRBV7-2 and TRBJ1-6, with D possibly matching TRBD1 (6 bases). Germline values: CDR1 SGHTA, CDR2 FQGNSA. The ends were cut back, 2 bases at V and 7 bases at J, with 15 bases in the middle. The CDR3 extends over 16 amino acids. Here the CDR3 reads CASSLLQGGGNSPLHF. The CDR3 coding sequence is TGTGCCAGCAGCTTACTACAGGGAGGTGGAAATTCACCCCTCCACTTT.

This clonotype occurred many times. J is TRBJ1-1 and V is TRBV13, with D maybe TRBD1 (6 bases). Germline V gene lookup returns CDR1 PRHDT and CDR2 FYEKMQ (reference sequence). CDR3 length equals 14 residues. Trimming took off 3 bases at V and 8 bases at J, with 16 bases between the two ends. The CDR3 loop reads CASSLGGRGAEAFF. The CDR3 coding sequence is TGTGCCAGCAGCTTGGGTGGCAGGGGCGCCGAAGCTTTCTTT.

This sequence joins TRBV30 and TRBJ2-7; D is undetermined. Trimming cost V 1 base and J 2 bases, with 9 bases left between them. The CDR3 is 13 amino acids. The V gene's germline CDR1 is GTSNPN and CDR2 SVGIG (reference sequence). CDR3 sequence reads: CAWSGGSTYEQYF. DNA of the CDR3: TGTGCCTGGAGTGGTGGATCAACCTACGAGCAGTACTTC.

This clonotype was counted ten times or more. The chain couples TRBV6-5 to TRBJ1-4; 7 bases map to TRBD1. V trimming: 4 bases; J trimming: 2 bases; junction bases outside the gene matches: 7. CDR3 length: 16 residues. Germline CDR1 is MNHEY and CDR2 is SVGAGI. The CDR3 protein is CASSWDSSFTNEKLFF. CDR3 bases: TGTGCCAGCAGTTGGGACAGTTCGTTCACTAATGAAAAACTGTTTTTT.

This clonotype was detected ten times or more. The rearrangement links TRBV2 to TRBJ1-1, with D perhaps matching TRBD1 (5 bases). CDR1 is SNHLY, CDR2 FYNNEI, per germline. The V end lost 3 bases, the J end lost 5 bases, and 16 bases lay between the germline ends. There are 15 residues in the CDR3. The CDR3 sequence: CASSDSGGVGTEAFF. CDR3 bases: TGTGCCAGCAGTGATTCTGGGGGGGTAGGGACTGAAGCTTTCTTT.

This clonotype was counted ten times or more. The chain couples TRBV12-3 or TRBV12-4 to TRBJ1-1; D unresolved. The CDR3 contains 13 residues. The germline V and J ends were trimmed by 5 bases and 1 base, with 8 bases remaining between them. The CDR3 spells CASSPLRNTEAFF. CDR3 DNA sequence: TGTGCCAGCAGTCCCCTCAGGAACACTGAAGCTTTCTTT.

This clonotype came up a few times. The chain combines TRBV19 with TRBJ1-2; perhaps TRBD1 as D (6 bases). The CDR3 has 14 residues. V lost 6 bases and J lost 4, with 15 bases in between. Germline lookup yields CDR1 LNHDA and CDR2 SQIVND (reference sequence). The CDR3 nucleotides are TGTGCCAGTAGATCCTTTGGACAGATCTATGGCTACACCTTC. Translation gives CASRSFGQIYGYTF.

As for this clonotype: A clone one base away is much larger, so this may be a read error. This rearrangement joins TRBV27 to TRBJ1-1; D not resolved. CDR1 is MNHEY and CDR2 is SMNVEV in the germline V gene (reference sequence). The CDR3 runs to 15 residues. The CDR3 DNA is TGTGCCACCAGTTTTTTTGGGCCAAGGAACACTGAAGCTTTCTTT. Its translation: CATSFFGPRNTEAFF.

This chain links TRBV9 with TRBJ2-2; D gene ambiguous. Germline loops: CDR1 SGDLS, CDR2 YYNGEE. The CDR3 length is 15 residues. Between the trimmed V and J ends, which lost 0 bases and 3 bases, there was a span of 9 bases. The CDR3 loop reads CASSVAPGHTGELFF. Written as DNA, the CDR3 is TGTGCCAGCAGCGTAGCTCCAGGCCACACCGGGGAGCTGTTTTTT.

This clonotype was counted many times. For the CDR3, the DNA is TGTGCCAGCAGGATCCAAGAGACCCAGTACTTC. Protein sequence: CASRIQETQYF. The chain employs TRBV28 and TRBJ2-5; unclear D gene. The V end lost 6 bases, the J end lost 1 base, and 3 bases lay between the germline ends. Germline V gives CDR1 MDHEN, CDR2 SYDVKM. This CDR3 contains 11 residues. Full variable domain (rest looked up from reference TRBV28 and TRBJ2-5): DVKVTQSSRYLVKRTGEKVFLECVQDMDHENMFWYRQDPGLGLRLIYFSYDVKMKEKGDIPEGYSVSREKKERFSLILESASTNQTSMYLCASRIQETQYFGPGTRLLVL.

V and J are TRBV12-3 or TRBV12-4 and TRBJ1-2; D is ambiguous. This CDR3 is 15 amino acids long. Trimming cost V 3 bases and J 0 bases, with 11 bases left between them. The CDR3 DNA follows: TGTGCCAGCAGTTTCTTCGGGAGATCTAACTATGGCTACACCTTC. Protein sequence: CASSFFGRSNYGYTF.

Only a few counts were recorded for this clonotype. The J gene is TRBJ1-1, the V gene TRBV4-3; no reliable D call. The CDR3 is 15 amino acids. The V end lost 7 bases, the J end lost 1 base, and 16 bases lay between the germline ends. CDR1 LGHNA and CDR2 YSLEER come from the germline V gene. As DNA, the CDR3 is TGCGCCAGCACCCCCGGACGCCAAGGGAACACTGAAGCTTTCTTT. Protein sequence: CASTPGRQGNTEAFF.

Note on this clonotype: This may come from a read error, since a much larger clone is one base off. CDR3: CASSFQPGTMSPYEQYF. In nucleotides, the CDR3 is TGTGCCAGCAGCTTCCAACCCGGGACTATGAGCCCCTACGAGCAGTACTTC. The chain is built from TRBV7-8 and TRBJ2-7, with 7 bases fitting TRBD2. CDR3 length equals 17 residues. The germline V gene encodes CDR1 SGHVS and CDR2 FQNEAQ. The V segment lost 3 bases and the J segment 2 bases; nucleotides outside the gene matches: 13. Looking up the rest from reference TRBV7-8 and TRBJ2-7 gives the full variable domain: GAGVSQSPRYKVAKRGQDVALRCDPISGHVSLFWYQQALGQGPEFLTYFQNEAQLDKSGLPSDRFFAERPEGSVSTLKIQRTQQEDSAVYLCASSFQPGTMSPYEQYFGPGTRLTVT.

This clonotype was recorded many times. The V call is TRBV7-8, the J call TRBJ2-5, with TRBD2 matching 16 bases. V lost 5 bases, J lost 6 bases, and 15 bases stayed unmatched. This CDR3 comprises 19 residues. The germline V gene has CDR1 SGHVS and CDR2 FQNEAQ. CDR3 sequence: CASSPGLWGLAGGTQTQYF. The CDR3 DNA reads TGTGCCAGCAGCCCAGGATTGTGGGGACTAGCGGGGGGGACACAGACCCAGTACTTC.

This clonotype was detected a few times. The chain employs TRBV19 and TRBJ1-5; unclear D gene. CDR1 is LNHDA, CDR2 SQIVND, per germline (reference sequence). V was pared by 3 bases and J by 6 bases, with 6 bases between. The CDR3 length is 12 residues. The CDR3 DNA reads TGTGCCAGTAGTATTCGGGGTCAGCCCCAGCATTTT. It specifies CASSIRGQPQHF. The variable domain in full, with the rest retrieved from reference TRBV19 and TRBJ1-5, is DGGITQSPKYLFRKEGQNVTLSCEQNLNHDAMYWYRQDPGQGLRLIYYSQIVNDFQKGDIAEGYSVSREKKESFPLTVTSAQKNPTAFYLCASSIRGQPQHFGDGTRLSIL.

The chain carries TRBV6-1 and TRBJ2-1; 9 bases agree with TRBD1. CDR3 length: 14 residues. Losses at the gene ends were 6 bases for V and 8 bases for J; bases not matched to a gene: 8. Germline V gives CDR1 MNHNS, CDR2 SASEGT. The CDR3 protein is CASRAGTGTDEQFF. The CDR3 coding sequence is TGTGCCAGCAGGGCCGGGACAGGGACTGATGAGCAGTTCTTC.